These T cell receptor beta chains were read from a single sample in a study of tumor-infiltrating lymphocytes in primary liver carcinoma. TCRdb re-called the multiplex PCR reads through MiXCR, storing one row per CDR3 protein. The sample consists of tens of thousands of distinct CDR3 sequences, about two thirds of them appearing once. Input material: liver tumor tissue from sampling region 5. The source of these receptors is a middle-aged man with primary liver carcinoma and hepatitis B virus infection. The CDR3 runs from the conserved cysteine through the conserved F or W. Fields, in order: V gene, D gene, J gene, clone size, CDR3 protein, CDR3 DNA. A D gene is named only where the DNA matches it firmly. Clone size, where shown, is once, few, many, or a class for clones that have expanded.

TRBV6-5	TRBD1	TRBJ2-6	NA	CANGLWTGMKSGANVLTF	TGTGCCAACGGTCTTTGGACAGGGATGAAATCTGGGGCCAACGTCCTGACTTTC
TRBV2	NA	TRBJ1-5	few	CASSGQSNQPQHF	TGTGCCAGCAGTGGACAGAGCAATCAGCCCCAGCATTTT
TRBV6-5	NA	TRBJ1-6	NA	CASSPIHGTFYNSPLHF	TGTGCCAGCAGTCCCATACATGGGACATTCTATAATTCACCCCTCCACTTT
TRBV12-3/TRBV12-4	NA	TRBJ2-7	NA	CASRLDSSFYEQYF	TGTGCCAGCCGACTCGACTCCAGCTTCTACGAGCAGTACTTC
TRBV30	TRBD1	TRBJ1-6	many	CAWSLGQGGSPLHF	TGTGCCTGGAGTCTCGGACAGGGTGGTTCACCCCTCCACTTT
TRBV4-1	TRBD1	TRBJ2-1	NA	CASNHPQGANYNEQFF	TGCGCCAGCAACCATCCACAGGGGGCGAATTATAATGAGCAGTTCTTC
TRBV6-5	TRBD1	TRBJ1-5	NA	CASSRTGGAQPHYF	TGTGCCAGCAGTAGGACAGGGGGGGCTCAGCCCCATTATTTT
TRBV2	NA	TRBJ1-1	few	CASSIMNTEAFF	TGTGCCAGCTCGATCATGAACACTGAAGCTTTCTTT
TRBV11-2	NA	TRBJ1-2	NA	CASSLEGNYAYTF	TGTGCCAGCAGCCTCGAGGGGAACTATGCCTACACCTTC
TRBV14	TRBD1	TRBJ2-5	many	CASSLADRGIFEETQYF	TGTGCCAGCAGCCTCGCCGACAGGGGGATATTCGAAGAGACCCAGTACTTC
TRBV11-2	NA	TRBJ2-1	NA	CAGSSASPGNEQFF	TGTGCCGGCAGTTCAGCGAGCCCTGGAAATGAGCAGTTCTTC
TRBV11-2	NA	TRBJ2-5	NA	CASSLGFLVTQYF	TGTGCCAGCAGCCTAGGTTTTCTGGTGACCCAGTACTTC
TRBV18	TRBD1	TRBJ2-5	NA	CASSPFGDSQETQYF	TGTGCCAGCTCACCATTCGGGGACAGTCAAGAGACCCAGTACTTC
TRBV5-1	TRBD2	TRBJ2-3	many	CASSLAVGTDTQYF	TGCGCCAGCAGCCTAGCGGTGGGCACAGATACGCAGTATTTT
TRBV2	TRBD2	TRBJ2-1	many	CASRESRGGPRSSYNEQFF	TGTGCCAGCCGTGAGTCGCGGGGGGGCCCGAGAAGCTCCTACAATGAGCAGTTCTTC
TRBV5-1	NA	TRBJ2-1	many	CASSLMLNEGEQFF	TGCGCCAGCAGCTTGATGCTCAACGAGGGTGAGCAGTTCTTC
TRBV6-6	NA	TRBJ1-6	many	CASSPRQDPLHF	TGTGCCAGCAGCCCAAGACAGGACCCCCTCCACTTT
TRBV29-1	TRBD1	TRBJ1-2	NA	CSVKDLRTGASGYTF	TGCAGCGTTAAAGATCTGAGGACAGGGGCATCTGGCTACACCTTC
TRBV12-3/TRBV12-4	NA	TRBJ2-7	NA	CASSLHGAGNEQYF	TGCGCCAGCAGTCTACATGGAGCGGGCAACGAGCAGTACTTC
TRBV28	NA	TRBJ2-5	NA	CASSPRRETQYF	TGTGCCAGCAGTCCCAGACGGGAGACCCAGTACTTC
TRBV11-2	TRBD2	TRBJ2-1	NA	CVSSSDIGLVMGEQFF	TGTGTCAGCAGCTCGGATATCGGACTAGTCATGGGTGAGCAGTTCTTC
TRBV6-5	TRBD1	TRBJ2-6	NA	CANSLWTGMKAGANVLTF	TGTGCCAACAGTCTCTGGACAGGGATGAAAGCTGGGGCCAACGTCCTGACTTTT
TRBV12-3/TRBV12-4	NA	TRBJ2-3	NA	CASKKVLSTDRQYF	TGTGCCAGCAAAAAGGTTCTGAGCACTGATAGGCAGTATTTT
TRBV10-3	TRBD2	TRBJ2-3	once	CAIRARILAGPSTDTQYF	TGTGCCATCAGAGCGCGGATTTTAGCGGGACCTAGCACAGATACGCAGTATTTT
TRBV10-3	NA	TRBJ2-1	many	CAISTSALGSSYNEQFF	TGTGCCATCAGTACCTCCGCACTAGGGAGCTCCTACAATGAGCAGTTCTTC
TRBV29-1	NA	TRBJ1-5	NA	CSVATGGGNSEPQHF	TGCAGCGTCGCGACCGGGGGTGGTAACAGTGAACCCCAGCATTTT
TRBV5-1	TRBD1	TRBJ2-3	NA	CASLQGPGDTRYF	TGCGCCAGTCTACAGGGGCCTGGAGATACGCGGTATTTT
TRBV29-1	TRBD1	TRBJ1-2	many	CSVAPGQDYGYTF	TGCAGCGTCGCCCCCGGACAGGATTATGGCTACACCTTC
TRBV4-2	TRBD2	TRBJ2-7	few	CASSQEVAGGRVPYEQYF	TGTGCCAGCAGTCAAGAGGTCGCGGGCGGGAGGGTACCCTACGAGCAGTACTTC
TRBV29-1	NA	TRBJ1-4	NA	CSVEKDINEKLFF	TGCAGTGTCGAGAAGGACATTAATGAAAAACTGTTTTTT